A single sample is the source of the 25 T cell receptor beta chains below, sequenced in a study of CD4+ T cells in melanoma. Produced via immunoSEQ multiplex PCR; TCRdb's table is partial and in-frame only. Of roughly 50,000 clones in the sample, 80% to 90% were seen once. Sequenced material: peripheral blood. The receptor set was obtained from a human donor with melanoma.

The chain combines TRBV19 with TRBJ2-3; 10 bases match TRBD2. With 2 bases clipped from V and 1 base from J, the junction kept 9 bases outside the gene matches. The CDR3 length is 18 residues. Per the germline V gene, CDR1 is LNHDA and CDR2 is SQIVND (reference sequence). CDR3 loop: CASSISSRAGGRTDTQYF. DNA of the CDR3: TGTGCCAGTAGTATATCATCCAGAGCGGGGGGGCGCACAGATACGCAGTATTTT. Supplemented by reference TRBV19 and TRBJ2-3, the full variable domain reads DGGITQSPKYLFRKEGQNVTLSCEQNLNHDAMYWYRQDPGQGLRLIYYSQIVNDFQKGDIAEGYSVSREKKESFPLTVTSAQKNPTAFYLCASSISSRAGGRTDTQYFGPGTRLTVL.

In this sample, this clone turned up once. This rearrangement joins TRBV19 to TRBJ1-2; the D is unclear. CDR1 and CDR2 (germline): LNHDA, SQIVND (reference sequence). This CDR3 is built from 15 residues. Trimming removed 3 bases at V and 7 bases at J, with 18 bases between. CDR3 nucleotide sequence: TGTGCCAGTAGTATGAGTAGCGGCCGCGGACTTGGCTACACCTTC. It translates to CASSMSSGRGLGYTF.

The V gene is TRBV6-5, the J gene TRBJ2-5; D may correspond to TRBD1 or TRBD2 (5 bases each). V was clipped by 4 bases and J by 5 bases, with 14 bases between them. The CDR3 has 14 amino acids. Germline assignment: CDR1 MNHEY and CDR2 SVGAGI. The CDR3 coding sequence is TGTGCCAGCAGTTCGACCGGGGCGTTGGAGACCCAGTACTTC. Protein product: CASSSTGALETQYF.

The CDR3 spells CASAPGASGGGDTQYF. In DNA, the CDR3 is TGTGCTAGTGCCCCTGGGGCTAGCGGGGGAGGAGATACGCAGTATTTT. V and J are TRBV12-5 and TRBJ2-3, with TRBD2 identical over 10 bases. CDR1 LGHNT and CDR2 FRNRAP come from the germline V gene. This CDR3 is 16 amino acids long. V lost 7 bases, J lost 5 bases, and 12 bases stayed unmatched.

The chain links TRBV27 to TRBJ2-1, with a weak D call TRBD2 (5 bases). The V gene's germline CDR1 is MNHEY and CDR2 SMNVEV (reference sequence). There are 15 residues in the CDR3. The V and J ends lost 0 bases and 4 bases respectively, with 10 bases between them. CDR3 loop: CASSLSEGAYNEQFF. Here the CDR3 DNA reads TGTGCCAGCAGTTTATCTGAGGGCGCGTACAATGAGCAGTTCTTC.

CDR3: CASSKGGQHYSYEQYF. DNA of the CDR3: TGCGCCAGCAGCAAAGGGGGACAGCACTACTCCTACGAGCAGTACTTC. The genes are TRBV10-1 and TRBJ2-7; 7 positions agree with TRBD1. The CDR3 has 16 residues. From germline, CDR1 is WNHNN and CDR2 SYGVQD (reference sequence). V was clipped by 6 bases and J by 0 bases; unmatched bases: 11.

The J gene is TRBJ2-1, the V gene TRBV15, with 9 bases identical to TRBD2. After removal of 6 bases from V and 0 bases from J, the junction contained 9 bases not matched to a gene. The CDR3 spans 17 residues. Per the germline V gene, CDR1 is LNHNV and CDR2 is YYDKDF (reference sequence). CDR3 coding DNA: TGTGCCACCAGGAGACTAGCGGCCGCAAGCTCCTACAATGAGCAGTTCTTC. The encoded protein is CATRRLAAASSYNEQFF.

The chain joins TRBV7-2 to TRBJ1-1; D remains ambiguous. V was trimmed by 5 bases and J by 4 bases, leaving 14 bases between them. Germline values: CDR1 SGHTA, CDR2 FQGNSA. CDR3 length: 14 amino acids. The CDR3 sequence is CASSPNLGPTEAFF. CDR3 nucleotide sequence: TGTGCCAGCAGCCCTAACTTGGGCCCCACTGAAGCTTTCTTT.

The genes are TRBV6-8 and TRBJ2-3; no reliable D call. Trimming pared 7 bases from V and 0 bases from J, leaving 20 bases between. CDR3 length: 17 residues. Germline-derived CDR1 and CDR2 are MNHGY and SAAAGT. The CDR3 loop is CASKDRGKGRSTDTQYF. In DNA, the CDR3 is TGTGCCAGCAAAGACCGAGGTAAAGGCAGAAGCACAGATACGCAGTATTTT.

CDR3 protein: CASSDHRRGQANTEAFF. CDR3 bases: TGCGCCAGCAGTGACCACCGCAGGGGGCAGGCGAACACTGAAGCTTTCTTT. This chain joins TRBV10-1 and TRBJ1-1; 8 bases map to TRBD1. Germline loops: CDR1 WNHNN, CDR2 SYGVQD (reference sequence). Losses at the gene ends were 3 bases for V and 1 base for J; bases not matched to a gene: 10. The CDR3 spans 17 residues.

V usage is TRBV28 and J usage is TRBJ1-4; the match to TRBD1 covers 12 bases. This CDR3 has 17 amino acids. Per the germline V gene, CDR1 is MDHEN and CDR2 is SYDVKM. Trimming at V came to 5 bases and at J to 8 bases, leaving 12 bases not matched to a gene. In nucleotides, the CDR3 is TGTGCCAGCAGTCCCGCCCTGGGACAGGGGGCCAAGGAAAAACTGTTTTTT. Encoded protein: CASSPALGQGAKEKLFF. Using reference TRBV28 and TRBJ1-4 for the parts outside the CDR3, the full variable domain is DVKVTQSSRYLVKRTGEKVFLECVQDMDHENMFWYRQDPGLGLRLIYFSYDVKMKEKGDIPEGYSVSREKKERFSLILESASTNQTSMYLCASSPALGQGAKEKLFFGSGTQLSVL.

The rearrangement uses TRBV21-1 and TRBJ2-7; the tabulated D call, TRBD2, remains unverified against the DNA. TRBV21-1 is labeled a pseudogene. The CDR3 loop spans 17 amino acids. As DNA, the CDR3 is TGTGCCAGCAGCAAAGTTTATTCGGCGGTTATTCCTTACGAGCAGTACTTC. Residues: CASSKVYSAVIPYEQYF.

The chain uses TRBV7-6 and TRBJ1-1; maybe TRBD1 (5 bases). The CDR3 totals 13 residues. Germline V gene data show CDR1 as SGHVS and CDR2 as FNYEAQ. V was clipped by 5 bases and J by 1 base, with 8 bases between them. This CDR3 reads CASSHGTNTEAFF. The CDR3 DNA reads TGTGCCAGCAGCCACGGGACGAACACTGAAGCTTTCTTT.

J is TRBJ2-5 and V is TRBV4-2, with D tentatively TRBD2 (7 bases). CDR3 length: 14 amino acids. The V gene's germline CDR1 is LGHNA and CDR2 YNFKEQ. Trimming removed 4 bases from V and 4 bases from J, with 13 bases in between. CDR3 residues: CASSPGGRLETQYF. As DNA, the CDR3 is TGTGCCAGCAGCCCGGGGGGCAGGTTAGAGACCCAGTACTTC.

The chain is built from TRBV4-2 and TRBJ2-7; D tentatively fits TRBD1 or TRBD2 (6 bases each). CDR1 is LGHNA and CDR2 is YNFKEQ in the germline V gene. Trimming took off 2 bases at V and 3 bases at J, with 11 bases between the two ends. The CDR3 contains 14 residues. The CDR3 DNA reads as TGTGCCAGCAGCCAACACGGGGGCCTCTACGAGCAGTACTTC. Amino acid sequence: CASSQHGGLYEQYF.

CDR3 sequence: CASSTGQGQETQYF. DNA for the CDR3: TGCGCCAGCAGCACCGGACAGGGCCAAGAGACCCAGTACTTC. The V gene is TRBV5-1, the J gene TRBJ2-5; TRBD1 agrees at 8 bases. The J segment lost 1 base and the V segment lost 4 bases, leaving 3 bases of the junction unmatched. The CDR3 is 14 residues long. Germline loops: CDR1 SGHRS, CDR2 YFSETQ.

This rearrangement joins TRBV5-1 to TRBJ2-1, with 12 bases that match TRBD2. The CDR3 consists of 15 residues. CDR1 and CDR2 from the germline V gene are SGHRS and YFSETQ. Unmatched junction bases numbered 5, after V lost 7 bases and J lost 3 bases. The CDR3 region is CASGSGLAGYNEQFF. The CDR3 DNA sequence: TGCGCCAGCGGCTCGGGACTAGCGGGCTACAATGAGCAGTTCTTC. Using reference TRBV5-1 and TRBJ2-1 for the parts outside the CDR3, the full variable domain is KAGVTQTPRYLIKTRGQQVTLSCSPISGHRSVSWYQQTPGQGLQFLFEYFSETQRNKGNFPGRFSGRQFSNSRSEMNVSTLELGDSALYLCASGSGLAGYNEQFFGPGTRLTVL.

The genes are TRBV2 and TRBJ1-4; maybe TRBD1 (6 bases). V lost 6 bases and J 4 bases, leaving 15 bases between the germline ends. The CDR3 is 15 residues long. CDR1 and CDR2 (germline): SNHLY, FYNNEI. CDR3 sequence: CASSTGPAFNEKLFF. The CDR3 region has the DNA TGTGCCAGCAGCACAGGGCCCGCATTTAATGAAAAACTGTTTTTT. Using reference TRBV2 and TRBJ1-4 for the parts outside the CDR3, the full variable domain is EPEVTQTPSHQVTQMGQEVILRCVPISNHLYFYWYRQILGQKVEFLVSFYNNEISEKSEIFDDQFSVERPDGSNFTLKIRSTKLEDSAMYFCASSTGPAFNEKLFFGSGTQLSVL.

The chain joins TRBV10-3 to TRBJ1-2; tentative D call: TRBD1 (5 bases). The CDR3 totals 13 residues. V was cut by 2 bases and J by 5 bases, with 9 bases left in between. Germline V gene data show CDR1 as ENHRY and CDR2 as SYGVKD. CDR3 in DNA: TGTGCCATCAGTGAGGCAGGGACTTATGGCTACACCTTC. Protein: CAISEAGTYGYTF.

The genes are TRBV25-1 and TRBJ1-2, with unresolved D. Germline values: CDR1 MGHDK, CDR2 SYGVNS. The V end lost 1 base, the J end lost 4 bases, and 10 bases lay between the germline ends. The CDR3 extends over 14 amino acids. The CDR3 DNA is TGTGCCAGCAGTGAATTTTGGGCAGGCTATGGCTACACCTTC. It is translated as CASSEFWAGYGYTF.

The chain combines TRBV6-5 with TRBJ2-7; 7 bases map to TRBD1. CDR3 length: 14 residues. Germline V gene lookup returns CDR1 MNHEY and CDR2 SVGAGI. The J segment lost 0 bases and the V segment lost 2 bases, leaving 1 base of the junction unmatched. The CDR3 loop reads CASSYEGASYEQYF. CDR3 nucleotides: TGTGCCAGCAGTTACGAGGGGGCCTCCTACGAGCAGTACTTC.

J is TRBJ1-6 and V is TRBV4-3; D uncertain. From germline, CDR1 is LGHNA and CDR2 YSLEER. There are 16 residues in the CDR3. Trimming stripped 3 bases from V and 8 bases from J, with 17 bases between. CDR3 DNA: TGCGCCAGCAGCCACCTCGAACACCCAAGAGATTCACCCCTCCACTTT. It is translated as CASSHLEHPRDSPLHF.

This chain connects TRBV29-1 to TRBJ2-5; 9 bases map to TRBD1. Trimming took 1 base from V and 4 from J; bases not matched to a gene: 7. The germline V gene encodes CDR1 SQVTM and CDR2 ANQGSEA. The CDR3 runs 15 residues. The CDR3, as DNA: TGCAGCGTTGAAGGGGAGGGACAGGGAAGAGAGACCCAGTACTTC. Residues: CSVEGEGQGRETQYF.

Written as DNA, the CDR3 is TGTGCCACCAGACAGGGGGACTATGGCTACACCTTC. It translates to CATRQGDYGYTF. The genes are TRBV6-6 and TRBJ1-2; the match to TRBD1 covers 9 bases. V shed 10 bases, J shed 3 bases, and the junction held 3 bases outside the gene matches. In germline, CDR1 is MNHNY, CDR2 SVGAGI (reference sequence). This CDR3 is 12 amino acids long.

V usage is TRBV6-1 and J usage is TRBJ2-3; no clear D. The germline gives CDR1 MNHNS, CDR2 SASEGT. Trimming removed 8 bases from V and 6 bases from J, with 21 bases in between. CDR3 length: 15 residues. The CDR3 reads CASGYDRLEWDTQYF. The CDR3 nucleotides are TGTGCCAGCGGGTATGACCGTCTAGAATGGGATACGCAGTATTTT.